A single sample gave rise to the 10 T cell receptor beta chains below, sequenced in a study of T cells in Graves' hyperthyroidism and ophthalmopathy (dated by TCRdb to about 2019). The library was made by multiplex PCR. The listed sequencing device is Illumina HiSeq 2000. The TCR beta CDR3 regions were amplified from RNA transcripts. The first round of RT-PCR for the TCR CDR3 was performed with the HTBI primer set and the Qiagen OneStep RT-PCR kit. The public reads were reanalyzed by TCRdb: fastp trimming at Q25, MiXCR alignment, in-frame beta chains only. Records with the same CDR3 protein are collapsed into one entry carrying the most frequent genes and DNA. For this sample the table gives 500,000 to 600,000 distinct CDR3 sequences, of which around 15% were detected only once. The ten largest clones capture 18% of the sample. The specimen was blood. The source is a woman aged 18-29 years with Graves' hyperthyroidism.

The sample holds a few counts of this clonotype. V usage is TRBV12-5 and J usage is TRBJ2-6, with 7 nucleotides matching TRBD1. Germline values: CDR1 LGHNT, CDR2 FRNRAP. This CDR3 contains 18 residues. Germline trimming cut 4 bases from V and 2 bases from J; bases unmatched to any gene: 11. CDR3 sequence reads: CASGSPQQGRAGANVLTF. In nucleotides, the CDR3 is TGTGCTAGTGGTTCCCCGCAACAGGGGCGGGCTGGGGCCAACGTCCTGACTTTC.

This clonotype was detected many times. This chain joins TRBV5-8 and TRBJ1-4; D is unclear. This CDR3 spans 13 amino acids. The germline gives CDR1 SGHTS, CDR2 YDEGEE. V was pared by 7 bases and J by 2 bases, with 9 bases between. CDR3 DNA: TGTGCCAGCTACTCGGGGACTAATGAAAAACTGTTTTTT. Amino acid sequence: CASYSGTNEKLFF.

The CDR3 sequence is CASSAFGLGNTEAFF. DNA for the CDR3: TGTGCCAGCAGTGCCTTCGGGTTGGGGAACACTGAAGCTTTCTTT. The chain links TRBV27 to TRBJ1-1; no firm D call. Trimming stripped 5 bases from V and 1 base from J, with 14 bases between. This CDR3 is built from 15 residues. The germline CDR1 and CDR2 sequences are MNHEY and SMNVEV (reference sequence).

Many counts were recorded for this clonotype. The J gene is TRBJ2-2, the V gene TRBV2, with 9 bases fitting TRBD2. In germline, CDR1 is SNHLY, CDR2 FYNNEI. The CDR3 is made up of 16 amino acids. With V trimmed by 2 bases and J by 5 bases, 6 bases remained unmatched. CDR3 region: CASSETRSGGTGELFF. The CDR3 DNA reads TGTGCCAGCAGTGAAACGAGGAGCGGGGGGACCGGGGAGCTGTTTTTT.

As for this clonotype: This may come from a read error, since a much larger clone is one base off. The chain is built from TRBV3-1 and TRBJ1-2; D is unclear. The V gene's germline CDR1 is LGHDT and CDR2 YNNKEL (reference sequence). This CDR3 is 14 amino acids long. The DNA for the CDR3 is TGTGCCAGCAAATTTACCGGGTCGAACTGTGGCTACACCTTC. It yields the protein CASKFTGSNCGYTF.

The chain is built from TRBV7-9 and TRBJ2-5; TRBD2 aligns across 7 bases. The CDR3 runs to 15 residues. The germline CDR1 and CDR2 sequences are SEHNR and FQNEAQ (reference sequence). The trim removed 8 bases at V and 1 base at J, leaving 10 bases unmatched. This chain's CDR3 is CASGVGTGGQETQYF. For the CDR3, the DNA is TGTGCCAGCGGGGTGGGGACGGGGGGCCAAGAGACCCAGTACTTC. The full variable domain, completed using reference TRBV7-9 and TRBJ2-5, is DTGVSQNPRHKITKRGQNVTFRCDPISEHNRLYWYRQTLGQGPEFLTYFQNEAQLEKSRLLSDRFSAERPKGSFSTLEIQRTEQGDSAMYLCASGVGTGGQETQYFGPGTRLLVL.

In its sample, this clonotype was seen many times. The rearrangement links TRBV7-9 to TRBJ2-1; 8 bases match TRBD2. V was clipped by 8 bases and J by 6 bases; unmatched bases: 6. Looked up from germline, CDR1 is SEHNR and CDR2 is FQNEAQ (reference sequence). There are 13 residues in the CDR3. CDR3 sequence (DNA): TGTGCCAGCCTGCGGGGGGAAATCAATGAGCAGTTCTTC. This gives the protein CASLRGEINEQFF.

This sequence joins TRBV27 and TRBJ1-1, with TRBD1 matching over 8 bases. V lost 4 bases to trimming and J lost 4 bases; unmatched junction nucleotides: 8. Germline-derived CDR1 and CDR2 are MNHEY and SMNVEV (reference sequence). The CDR3 spans 15 residues. CDR3 sequence reads: CASSSRTGRVTEAFF. In DNA form, the CDR3 reads TGTGCCAGCAGTTCTCGGACAGGGCGGGTCACTGAAGCTTTCTTT.

This clonotype has a count of ten or more. This chain links TRBV6-2 or TRBV6-3 with TRBJ2-5; tentative D call: TRBD1 (5 bases). The V gene's germline CDR1 is MNHEY and CDR2 SVGEGT. Trimming pared 6 bases from V and 6 bases from J, leaving 14 bases between. The CDR3 runs 13 residues. The CDR3 sequence: CASSSRSGQTQYF. The CDR3 bases are TGTGCCAGCAGCTCAAGGTCAGGGCAGACCCAGTACTTC.

This clonotype was seen many times. The genes are TRBV12-3 or TRBV12-4 and TRBJ1-2, with TRBD1 as a possible D gene (6 bases). V lost 5 bases and J lost 2, with 15 bases in between. The length of the CDR3 is 15 residues. The CDR3 reads CASSLSSGANYGYTF. CDR3 nucleotides: TGTGCCAGCAGTCTTTCCTCGGGGGCAAACTATGGCTACACCTTC.